The clone carrying this T cell receptor (beta chain) was picked up one time. The data derive from a study of blood T cell repertoires in COVID-19. Study in general: From the United States, Italy and Spain came samples of acute and convalescent COVID-19. The analysed material was cDNA or gDNA that came from T cells, B-cell-depleted T cells, or PBMCs.

The authors' processing: Reference gene primer amplification gave nucleated cell count estimates. Generated by immunoSEQ multiplex PCR, the TCRdb table keeps only in-frame clones and is missing some. V and J calls and clone size are as listed in that table; D and trimming were resolved from the DNA. There are under 65,000 clones in the sample; roughly 88% occur only once, and around 5.4% lies in the top ten. This clonotype originated in a woman in her sixties or seventies with acute or convalescent COVID-19. The sequencing input was peripheral blood.

CDR3 loop: CASSQIQGTEAFF. For the CDR3, the DNA is TGTGCCAGCAGTCAGATACAGGGAACTGAAGCTTTCTTT. The chain recombines TRBV12-3 or TRBV12-4 with TRBJ1-1, with D possibly being TRBD1 (6 bases). The CDR3 covers 13 residues. V gave up 5 bases and J gave up 5 bases, with 12 bases separating them.